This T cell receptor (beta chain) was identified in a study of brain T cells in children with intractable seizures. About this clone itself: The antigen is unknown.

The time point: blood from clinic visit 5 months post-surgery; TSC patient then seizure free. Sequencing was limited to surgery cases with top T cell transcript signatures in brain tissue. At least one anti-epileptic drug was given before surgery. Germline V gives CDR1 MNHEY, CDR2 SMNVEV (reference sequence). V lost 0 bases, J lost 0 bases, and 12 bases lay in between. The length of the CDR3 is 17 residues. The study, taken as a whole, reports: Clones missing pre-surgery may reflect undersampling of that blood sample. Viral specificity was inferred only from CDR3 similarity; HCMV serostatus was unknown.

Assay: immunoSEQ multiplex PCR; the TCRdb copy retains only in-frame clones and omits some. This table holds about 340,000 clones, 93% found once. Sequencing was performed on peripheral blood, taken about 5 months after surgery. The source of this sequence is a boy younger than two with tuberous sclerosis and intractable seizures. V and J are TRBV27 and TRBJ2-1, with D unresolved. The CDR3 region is CASSLSGSRLSYNEQFF. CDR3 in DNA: TGTGCCAGCAGTTTATCGGGCAGTCGTCTCTCCTACAATGAGCAGTTCTTC.